The source of this TCR beta chain is a study of blood T cell repertoires in COVID-19. Turning to the study itself: Both acute and convalescent COVID-19 samples were obtained from the United States, Italy and Spain. Sample material is recorded as cDNA or gDNA derived from T cells, B-cell-depleted T cells, or PBMCs.

Methods used by the authors: Estimation of nucleated cell counts was performed using reference gene primer amplification. Method: immunoSEQ multiplex PCR; TCRdb's copy keeps in-frame clones and lacks some. D and trimming come from the DNA, and the V and J calls and clone size come from that table. The sample gives a few hundred thousand clones, about 90% of which show up once; 6.3% is in the top ten. This clone was recorded once. The V end lost 4 bases, the J end lost 0 bases, and 14 bases lay between the germline ends. The CDR3 is 15 amino acids. Germline CDR1 SGDLS, CDR2 YYNGEE. Enrolment of Seattle patients took place during active infection, and they were followed longitudinally.

Material: peripheral blood. The TCR was taken from a woman aged 50 to 60 with COVID-19, enrolled during active disease. The chain couples TRBV9 to TRBJ2-7; no reliable D call. The CDR3 loop reads CASSPSIDTSYEQYF. The CDR3 coding sequence is TGTGCCAGCAGCCCTAGTATAGATACCTCCTACGAGCAGTACTTC. Full variable domain (missing parts from reference TRBV9 and TRBJ2-7): DSGVTQTPKHLITATGQRVTLRCSPRSGDLSVYWYQQSLDQGLQFLIQYYNGEERAKGNILERFSAQQFPDLHSELNLSSLELGDSALYFCASSPSIDTSYEQYFGPGTRLTVT.